A selection of T cell receptor beta chains follows, all from one sample in a study of cytotoxic CD8 clonotypes in ibrutinib-treated CLL. Assay: immunoSEQ multiplex PCR; the TCRdb copy retains only in-frame clones and omits some. Of 75,000 to 90,000 clones in the sample, over 65% were seen once. This sample comprised PBMCs, obtained after 24 months of ibrutinib treatment. These receptors came from a human donor with chronic lymphocytic leukemia. Each CDR3 is given with its conserved first and last residue. D genes are given only for firm matches. For some rows the clone size is stated as once, few or many, or as a class when expanded; others skip it.

d_call	v_call	j_call	clone_size	cdr3_nt	cdr3_aa
-	TRBV5-6	TRBJ1-5	-	TGTGCCAGCAGCTTGCGCCTGGGGGGAGGTAATCAGCCCCAGCATTTT	CASSLRLGGGNQPQHF
-	TRBV19	TRBJ1-5	-	TGTGCCAGTAGTATTTGGCAGGCGAGTAATCAGCCCCAGCATTTT	CASSIWQASNQPQHF
-	TRBV25-1	TRBJ2-7	-	TGTGCCAGCAGTGAACTTCTCAGGCCCTACGAGCAGTACTTC	CASSELLRPYEQYF
-	TRBV5-1	TRBJ2-1	-	TGCGCCAGCAGTCTTATATCCTACAATGAGCAGTTCTTC	CASSLISYNEQFF
-	TRBV29-1	TRBJ2-1	-	TGCAGCGATCTAGCAGACTACAATGAGCAGTTCTTC	CSDLADYNEQFF
TRBD2	TRBV5-4	TRBJ2-1	-	TGTGCCAGCCAGACTAGCGGGCGGACACACTACAATGAGCAGTTCTTC	CASQTSGRTHYNEQFF
TRBD1	TRBV6-6	TRBJ2-5	-	TGTGCCACCAATCGCGGACAGGGCCGGGAAGAGACCCAGTACTTC	CATNRGQGREETQYF
-	TRBV14	TRBJ2-7	-	TGTGCCAGCAGCCAAGATCCCTCCTCCTACGAGCAGTACTTC	CASSQDPSSYEQYF
TRBD1	TRBV11-2	TRBJ2-3	once	TGTGCCAGCAGCACCAGACAGGGGAACACAGATACGCAGTATTTT	CASSTRQGNTDTQYF
TRBD1	TRBV6-6	TRBJ2-7	-	TGTGCCAGCAGGCGGGACAGGGGCTACGAGCAGTACTTC	CASRRDRGYEQYF
-	TRBV7-2	TRBJ2-2	-	TGTGCCAGCAGCTCCTATAACGGGGAGCTGTTTTTT	CASSSYNGELFF
TRBD2	TRBV30	TRBJ2-7	-	TGTGCCTGGAGTCGGCGGGGGGGTCCCTACGAGCAGTACTTC	CAWSRRGGPYEQYF
-	TRBV6-1	TRBJ2-3	few	TGTGCCAGCAGTGATCTGCGAGATACGCAGTATTTT	CASSDLRDTQYF
-	TRBV7-3	TRBJ2-7	-	TGTGCCAGCAGCTCGCGACTAGATGGCGGCTTTTTCTACGAGCAGTACTTC	CASSSRLDGGFFYEQYF